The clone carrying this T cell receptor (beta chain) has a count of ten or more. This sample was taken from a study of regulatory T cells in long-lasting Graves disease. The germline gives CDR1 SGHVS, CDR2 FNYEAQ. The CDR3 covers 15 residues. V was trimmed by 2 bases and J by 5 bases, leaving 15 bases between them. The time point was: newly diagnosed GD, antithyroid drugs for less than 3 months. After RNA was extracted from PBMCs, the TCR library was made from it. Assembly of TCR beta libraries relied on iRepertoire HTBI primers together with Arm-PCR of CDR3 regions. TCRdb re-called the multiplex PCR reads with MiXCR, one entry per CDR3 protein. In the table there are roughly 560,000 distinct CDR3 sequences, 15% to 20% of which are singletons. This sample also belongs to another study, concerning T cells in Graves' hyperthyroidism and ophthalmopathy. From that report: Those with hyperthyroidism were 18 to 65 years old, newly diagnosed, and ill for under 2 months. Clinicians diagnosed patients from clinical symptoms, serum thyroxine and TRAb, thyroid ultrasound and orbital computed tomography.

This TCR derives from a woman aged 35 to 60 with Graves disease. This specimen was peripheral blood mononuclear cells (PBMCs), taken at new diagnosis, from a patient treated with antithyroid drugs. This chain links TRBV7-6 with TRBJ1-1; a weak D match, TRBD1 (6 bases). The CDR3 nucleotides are TGTGCCAGCAGCTTATATGAGGGGGTAGGGACTGAAGCTTTCTTT. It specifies CASSLYEGVGTEAFF.